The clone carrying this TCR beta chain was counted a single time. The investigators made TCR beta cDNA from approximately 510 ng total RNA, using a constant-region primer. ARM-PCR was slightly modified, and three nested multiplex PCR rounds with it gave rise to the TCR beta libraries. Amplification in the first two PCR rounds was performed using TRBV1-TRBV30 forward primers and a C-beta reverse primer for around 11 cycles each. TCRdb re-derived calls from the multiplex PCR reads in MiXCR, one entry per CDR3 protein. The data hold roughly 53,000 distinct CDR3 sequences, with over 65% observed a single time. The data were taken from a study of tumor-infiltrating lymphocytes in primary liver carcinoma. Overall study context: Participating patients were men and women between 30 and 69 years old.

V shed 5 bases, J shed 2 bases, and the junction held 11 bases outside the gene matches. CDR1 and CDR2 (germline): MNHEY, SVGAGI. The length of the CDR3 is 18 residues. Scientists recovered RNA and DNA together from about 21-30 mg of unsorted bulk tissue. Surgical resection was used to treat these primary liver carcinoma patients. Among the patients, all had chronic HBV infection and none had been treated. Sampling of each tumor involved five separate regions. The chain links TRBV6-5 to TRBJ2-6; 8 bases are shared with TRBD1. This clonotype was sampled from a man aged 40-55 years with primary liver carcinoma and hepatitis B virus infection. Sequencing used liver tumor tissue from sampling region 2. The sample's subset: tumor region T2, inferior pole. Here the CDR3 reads CASSHWTGMEAGANVLTF. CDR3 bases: TGTGCCAGCAGTCACTGGACAGGGATGGAAGCTGGGGCCAACGTCCTGACTTTC.